Each of the 10 T cell receptor beta chains below was sequenced from the same sample in a study of cytomegalovirus exposure and HLA in healthy donors (dated by TCRdb to about 2017). The method behind the library was the immunoSEQ multiplex PCR assay. For the multiplex PCR, a mixture combining 60 forward primers for TCR Vbeta segments and 13 reverse primers for TCR Jbeta segments was used. Drawn from immuneACCESS, this table holds only the in-frame rearrangements with V and J called that TCRdb kept. Clones are partly lost; checked studies trace under half to an unresolved V gene and leave the rest unexplained. The sample has about 160,000 clones on record, around 81% of them singletons. Jointly, the top ten make up roughly 13% of the sample. Material for sequencing was PBMCs. The receptors come from a woman between 45 and 65 years old in good health and CMV-seronegative.

As to this clone: At one end the junction does not follow the germline gene, possibly because of a read error. V is TRBV7-9 and J is TRBJ1-2, with D unclear. Germline V lookup: CDR1 SEHNR, CDR2 FQNEAQ (reference sequence). The CDR3 runs to 12 residues. This CDR3 is CSSSLKEGGYTF. The CDR3 bases are TGTTCCAGCAGCTTGAAGGAGGGAGGCTACACCTTC.

DNA for the CDR3: TGTGCCAGCAGCCCCTATACAGGGGAAACTGAAGCTTTCTTT. It codes for CASSPYTGETEAFF. The gene calls are TRBV6-6 and TRBJ1-1, with TRBD1 matching over 7 bases. CDR1 and CDR2 (germline): MNHNY, SVGAGI (reference sequence). The CDR3 is 14 residues long. The J segment lost 5 bases and the V segment lost 6 bases, leaving 9 bases of the junction unmatched.

The CDR3 here is CASSLRRDSTPNEQFF. In DNA, the CDR3 is TGCGCCAGCAGCTTGCGGAGGGACTCAACCCCCAATGAGCAGTTCTTC. The chain links TRBV5-1 to TRBJ2-1; the D gene is possibly TRBD2 (6 bases). Germline V gives CDR1 SGHRS, CDR2 YFSETQ. V was clipped by 1 base and J by 6 bases, with 17 bases between them. CDR3 length equals 16 residues.

The rearrangement joins TRBV19 to TRBJ2-2; TRBD2 matches at 10 bases. The V gene's germline CDR1 is LNHDA and CDR2 SQIVND (reference sequence). V was clipped by 1 base and J by 6 bases; unmatched bases: 14. The CDR3 is made up of 19 amino acids. The CDR3 bases are TGTGCCAGTAGTATAGGAGCAGCCGGGGAAGCGGGAGGGCCCGGGGAGCTGTTTTTT. It specifies CASSIGAAGEAGGPGELFF.

This clone was seen only a few times. The J gene is TRBJ2-3, the V gene TRBV10-3, with TRBD1 matching over 7 bases. This CDR3 has 14 residues. Germline V CDR1 and CDR2: ENHRY, SYGVKD. V lost 2 bases, J lost 2 bases, and 1 base stayed unmatched. DNA of the CDR3: TGTGCCATCAGTGAGGGACAGGACACAGATACGCAGTATTTT. This encodes CAISEGQDTDTQYF.

The chain recombines TRBV4-1 with TRBJ2-5, with 9 bases matching TRBD1. The J call may be in error: the DNA end matches TRBJ2-7 better. Germline CDR1 MGHRA, CDR2 YSYEKL. The CDR3 contains 16 residues. The CDR3 DNA reads as TGCGCCAGCAGACAACGTCCGGGACAGGGCTCCTACGAGCAGTACTTC. Translation: CASRQRPGQGSYEQYF.

This clone was observed a single time. The CDR3 DNA is TGTGCCAGTAGTATGGGGACAGGGACATGGGAGACCCAGTACTTC. Its protein is CASSMGTGTWETQYF. The V and J genes are TRBV19 and TRBJ2-5, with 9 bases identical to TRBD1. The germline V gene encodes CDR1 LNHDA and CDR2 SQIVND (reference sequence). The V segment lost 3 bases and the J segment 5 bases; nucleotides outside the gene matches: 7. This CDR3 contains 15 residues. The whole variable domain, filled in from reference TRBV19 and TRBJ2-5, reads DGGITQSPKYLFRKEGQNVTLSCEQNLNHDAMYWYRQDPGQGLRLIYYSQIVNDFQKGDIAEGYSVSREKKESFPLTVTSAQKNPTAFYLCASSMGTGTWETQYFGPGTRLLVL.

V usage is TRBV30 and J usage is TRBJ2-1; D is uncertain. The germline V gene has CDR1 GTSNPN and CDR2 SVGIG (reference sequence). Trimming stripped 4 bases from V and 7 bases from J, with 14 bases between. This CDR3 is built from 13 residues. CDR3 in DNA: TGTGCCTGGAAGGTCGGCCTCAGGAATGAGCAGTTCTTC. Translation: CAWKVGLRNEQFF.

The rearrangement uses TRBV11-2 and TRBJ2-7; 13 bases are a match to TRBD2. The CDR3 has 16 residues. V was pared by 5 bases and J by 1 base, with 5 bases of the junction left unmatched. Germline lookup yields CDR1 SGHAT and CDR2 FQNNGV. CDR3: CASSRWTSGGSYEQYF. As DNA, the CDR3 is TGTGCCAGCAGCAGATGGACTAGCGGGGGTTCCTACGAGCAGTACTTC.

J is TRBJ2-1 and V is TRBV5-1; TRBD2 matches at 7 bases. CDR3 length: 15 residues. After removal of 2 bases from V and 7 bases from J, the junction contained 9 bases not matched to a gene. CDR1 and CDR2 (germline): SGHRS, YFSETQ. The CDR3 DNA reads as TGCGCCAGCAGCTTAGGGTTAGCGGGTGCAAATGAGCAGTTCTTC. Its translation is CASSLGLAGANEQFF.